This T cell receptor beta chain came from a study of cytomegalovirus exposure and HLA in healthy donors. The PCR made use of 60 Vbeta and 13 Jbeta primers. Produced via immunoSEQ multiplex PCR; TCRdb's table is partial and in-frame only. The sample table includes 60,000 to 70,000 clones. These donors counted as nominally healthy when sampled, but unrecorded immune exposures were likely. The V gene's germline CDR1 is MNHEY and CDR2 SMNVEV (reference sequence). Trimming stripped 4 bases from V and 6 bases from J, with 15 bases between. This CDR3 is built from 14 residues. Overall study results and limits: Overall, approximately 150 TCR beta chains were annotated as cytomegalovirus-associated. Later findings reportedly placed an Asian-associated ancestry cluster below the roughly 670-donor mean for N-insertions. Productive rates of about 87% or about 30% were seen for most TCR beta V segments in an earlier analysis.

As to this clone: Its antigen is unidentified.

Sequences were obtained from PBMCs. The rearrangement uses TRBV27 and TRBJ1-2; D may be TRBD1 (6 bases). The TCR comes from a boy between 10 and 17 years old in good health and CMV-seronegative. CDR3 in DNA: TGTGCCAGCAGTTCAACAGGGAACCCTGATGGCTACACCTTC. Translation gives CASSSTGNPDGYTF.